This TCR beta chain was sequenced for a study of cytomegalovirus exposure and HLA in healthy donors (dated by TCRdb to 2016 to 2017). A note on the overall study: According to an earlier analysis of a few hundred of the donors, 150 million to 200 million T cells yielded roughly 110 million unique TCR beta sequences and about 280 Gb of sequence data. Of the approximately 400 genotyped donors, 65% to 90% were placed in the genetic ancestry cluster associated with self-reported Caucasian donors. Four or five DR-DQ haplotypes were handled as single units for association and clustering, since linkage in the cohort was strong. Using immunosequencing, the study profiled T cell repertoires from fewer than 850 subjects and related those repertoires to cytomegalovirus serostatus. Donor age, sex, ethnicity and CMV serostatus were collected together with the repertoire data. The number of donors typed differed by locus, with 629-630 for A, B, C, DRB1 and DQB1, more than 500 for DQA1, over 600 for DPA1, and approximately 470 for DPB1. High-throughput TCR immunosequencing, statistical association of individual TCRs with disease status, and machine learning were combined to predict cytomegalovirus infection status. An earlier analysis of approximately 500 of the donors applied high-throughput TCR beta sequencing to assess whether each TCR beta V gene segment acted as functional or pseudogenic. Rather than using new phenotypic data, the later analysis identified candidate immune exposures from TCR beta sequences and from how often those sequences occurred across donors. A later genetic analysis took genome-wide SNP genotypes for 398 of the 666 donors and used that subset as a discovery cohort. Class I and class II HLA loci were covered by the typing at four-digit resolution. On average, approximately 250,000 unique TCR beta nucleotide sequences were sequenced per donor among 350 to 400 genotyped donors of the cohort, with around 19% of those sequences being non-productive. Besides the first cohort of 550 to 750 subjects, a separate validation cohort made up of over 100 different subjects was used. Every repertoire in the discovery cohort had been generated on one and the same sequencing platform. An early release covering more than 500 HLA-typed donors comprised roughly 300 gigabases of sequencing data and around 85 million unique TCR sequences. The study aimed to test whether cataloging public T cell receptors could reveal signatures of past pathogen exposure. A later analysis re-examined previously published TCR beta repertoires from roughly 650 donors and added high-resolution HLA genotyping to investigate patterns of TCR occurrence.

This clone was found a few times. This clone's antigen is unknown. Base qualities are not provided; no much larger clone lies one nucleotide away. In total, roughly 710 healthy bone marrow donors made up the cohort. Cohort members were all nominally healthy when sampled, although unrecorded immune exposures were likely present. The donor tested CMV seropositive and was one of the 289 seropositive cohort members. A peripheral blood sample was provided by each donor, and peripheral blood mononuclear cells were used for TCR beta sequencing. Genomic DNA was extracted from the blood cell samples with the Qiagen DNeasy Blood Extraction Kit. General study outcomes and caveats: According to a later analysis, TCR association rates differed among HLA loci, with DRB1 alleles showing the most associated TCRs and HLA-C alleles showing the fewest. Broadly in line with IMGT annotations, most TCR beta V segments showed up in productive rearrangements about 87% or about 30% of the time in an earlier analysis of several hundred of the donors. Sequencing depth was assumed to be roughly uniform across donors in the presence/absence analyses, though that assumption may not hold. In vitro tests confirmed that a few of the cytomegalovirus-associated TCR beta chains recognize cytomegalovirus antigens. In a later analysis, most CMV-associated TCR beta chains were found to appear HLA-restricted, with HLA associations seemingly driven largely by CMV exposure. Over 15 rarely observed V segments, including chromosome 9 orphons, were excluded from the earlier analysis of about 500 of the donors because counts were too low. When HLA alleles, especially DR and DQ, strongly co-occurred, attributing TCR associations to individual alleles was difficult. Some IMGT-functional V segments, including TRBV6-2 and TRBV6-3, could not be told apart with the 87-base-pair reads, so those segments were excluded. While some public TCRs were present in many individuals, most TCR sequences turned up only very rarely across donors. A total of 150 to 200 TCR beta chains were listed by the study as associated with cytomegalovirus. Several of the top co-occurrence clusters appeared to be linked to parvovirus B19, influenza, CMV and Epstein-Barr virus, according to a later analysis. The classifier was reported to diagnose cytomegalovirus status with high specificity and sensitivity in both the original and validation cohorts. Correlated functional status among segregating V segments might reflect linkage disequilibrium, but an unknown experimental factor could not be ruled out. Because some donors lacked HLA typing at each locus, the association tests relied only on the typed subset. Compared with the roughly 670-donor mean, donors in an Asian-associated ancestry cluster had fewer N-insertions in productive TCRs, according to a later genetic analysis. A group of highly shared sequence variants was considered likely to be a technical artifact of the sequencing pipeline. In this cohort, only TCR beta chains were sequenced, and detectable features were limited by the absence of alpha or paired-chain data. In a later analysis, HLA-associated TCR beta chains showed more clonal expansion and lower generation probabilities than non-associated chains that were equally common. CMV serostatus was the only immune exposure information available for the cohort. It was suggested by the authors that the approach could potentially be generalized to other disease states and immunological phenotypes. Specific HLA alleles were associated with 15,000 to 20,000 TCR beta sequences at a false discovery rate of 0.05 in a later analysis. In a later genetic analysis, a missense DCLRE1C variant was associated with V-gene and J-gene trimming of TCR beta chains, and the association was replicated in an independent cohort. A further reported finding was that TCR beta sequences accurately predicted the HLA-A and HLA-B alleles for most subjects in the first cohort.

At the junction V is shortened by 0 bases and J by 1 base, with 13 bases in between. As encoded in the germline V gene, CDR1 is SGHDT while CDR2 is YYEEEE. Inclusive of the bounding cysteine and phenylalanine, the CDR3 is 16 residues long. Here the CDR3 DNA is all that survives: 48 bases in frame from base 1. Library construction relied on the immunoSEQ multiplex PCR assay. The multiplex PCR relied on a mix of 60 forward primers for TCR Vbeta segments and 13 reverse primers for TCR Jbeta segments. The CDR3 region of rearranged TCR beta genes was amplified from genomic DNA by a multiplex PCR assay. The amplified TCR beta libraries were sequenced on the Illumina HiSeq System as 87-base-pair reads. The study's own analysis went as follows. A later analysis counted approximately 84 million unique TCR beta chains across the 550 to 700 repertoires, and 10 million to 12 million of these chains were shared by at least two donors. Raw reads were error-corrected and collapsed into unique sequences by a nearest-neighbor algorithm in which closely related sequences were merged to remove PCR and sequencing errors. V, D and J gene segments were assigned by aligning CDR3 sequences to IMGT reference sequences. Each retained sequence needed at least a six-nucleotide match to both a V gene segment and a J gene segment. A rearrangement was called productive if the CDR3 had no stop codons and remained in frame with V and J, and every other rearrangement was called non-productive. Following IMGT convention, CDR3 was defined as the stretch from the second conserved V-encoded cysteine up to the conserved J-encoded phenylalanine. In an earlier analysis of around 540 of the donors, sequences lacking an unambiguous match to a single V gene segment were excluded. In an earlier analysis of approximately 590 of the donors, V segments were called functional above 56.7% productive rearrangements and were called segregating when the between-donor standard deviation exceeded 5%. A statistical classification framework was developed to diagnose cytomegalovirus status using the catalog of TCR beta chain sequences. In a later analysis, TCR nucleotide sequences were compared against IMGT/GENE-DB human TR gene sequences so that V and J genes could be assigned. In a later analysis, CDR3 sequences and most-parsimonious VDJ recombination scenarios were assigned using the TCRdist pipeline. A later analysis defined each TCR beta chain by its CDR3 amino acid sequence plus V-gene family, and excluded reads lacking a unique V-gene family. To address suspected cross-contamination and a sequencing artifact, a later analysis removed 592 highly shared, low-generation-probability nucleotide sequences. In a later analysis, a clonal expansion index was calculated for each public chain from normalized within-repertoire ranks of inferred template counts. In a later analysis, generation probabilities were computed using a VDJ recombination model fitted to out-of-frame rearrangements, and the results were checked against IGoR. In a later analysis, hypergeometric tests were used to score TCR-TCR, TCR-HLA and TCR-CMV co-occurrence, with a repertoire-size bias correction applied to TCR pairs. A later analysis estimated false discovery rates by permuting HLA or CMV assignments 20 times. In a later analysis, co-occurring TCRs were grouped using DBSCAN, and TCRdist sequence similarity was added for clustering within HLA-allele-positive subsets. Co-occurrence clustering excluded repertoires with fewer than 30,000 or more than 120,000 public chains, plus five with anomalous nucleotide sharing. Imported from immuneACCESS, the table was reduced by TCRdb to in-frame sequences with V and J called. These copies leave out some clones; in studies compared against another copy, an unresolved V gene accounts for under half, and the cause of the remainder is not known. The V and J calls and the clone size are those of that table, but D and trimming were determined from the DNA. In all, the sample holds 150,000 to 200,000 clones, and approximately 79% of those were seen once. The top ten clonotypes cover more than 12% of the sample.

The rearrangement joined TRBV5-6 to TRBJ1-1, with an unclear D gene assignment. The TCR was taken from a man aged 50-59 years in good health and CMV-seropositive. The sample was PBMCs. The sequenced DNA is TGTGCCAGCAGCTTGGACCGGGGTTTGGCGAACACTGAAGCTTTCTTT. Its coded protein is CASSLDRGLANTEAFF.